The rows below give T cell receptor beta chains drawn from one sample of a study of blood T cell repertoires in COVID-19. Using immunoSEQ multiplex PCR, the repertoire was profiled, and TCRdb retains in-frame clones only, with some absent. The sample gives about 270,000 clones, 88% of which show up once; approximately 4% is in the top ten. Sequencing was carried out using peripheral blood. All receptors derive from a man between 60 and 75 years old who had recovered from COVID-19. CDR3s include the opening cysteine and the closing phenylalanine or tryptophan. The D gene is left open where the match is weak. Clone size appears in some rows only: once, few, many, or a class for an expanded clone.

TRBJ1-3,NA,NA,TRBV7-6,CASSLLSRDRNTIYF,TGTGCCAGCAGCTTATTAAGCAGGGATCGAAACACCATATATTTT
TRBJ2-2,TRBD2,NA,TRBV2,CASSASGGYTGELFF,TGTGCCAGCAGTGCTAGCGGGGGGTACACCGGGGAGCTGTTTTTT
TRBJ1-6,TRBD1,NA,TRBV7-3,CASSQGGSLPSYNSPLHF,TGTGCCAGCAGTCAGGGGGGCAGCCTCCCCTCCTATAATTCACCCCTCCACTTT
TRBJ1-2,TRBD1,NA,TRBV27,CASSPGQVLLYGYTF,TGTGCCAGCAGTCCCGGACAGGTCCTACTCTATGGCTACACCTTC
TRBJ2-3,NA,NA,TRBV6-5,CASPQGGADTQYF,TGTGCCAGCCCCCAGGGAGGCGCAGATACGCAGTATTTT
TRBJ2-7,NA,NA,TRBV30,CAWSVEGILAYEQYF,TGTGCCTGGAGTGTAGAGGGCATTCTCGCCTACGAGCAGTACTTC
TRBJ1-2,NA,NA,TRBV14,CASSRYTNGLLWDGYTF,TGTGCCAGCAGCCGTTATACTAACGGACTCTTGTGGGATGGCTACACCTTC
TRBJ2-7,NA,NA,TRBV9,CASSVRADGEYYEQYF,TGTGCCAGCAGCGTACGAGCGGACGGAGAGTACTACGAGCAGTACTTC
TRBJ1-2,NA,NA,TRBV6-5,CASSYSSGRGYTF,TGTGCCAGCAGTTACTCGAGCGGGCGAGGCTACACCTTC
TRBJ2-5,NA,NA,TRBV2,CASSLGHLETQYF,TGTGCCAGCAGCCTTGGACATCTAGAGACCCAGTACTTC
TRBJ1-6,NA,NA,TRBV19,CASRPDSYNSPLHF,TGTGCCAGTAGGCCTGACAGCTATAATTCACCCCTCCACTTT
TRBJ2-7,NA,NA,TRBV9,CASSVGAVSYEQYF,TGTGCCAGCAGCGTAGGCGCTGTCTCCTACGAGCAGTACTTC
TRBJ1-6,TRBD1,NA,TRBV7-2,CASSSSGTDNSPLHF,TGTGCCAGCAGTTCGTCCGGGACAGATAATTCACCCCTCCACTTT
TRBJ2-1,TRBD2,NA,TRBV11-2,CASSWGLAGGYNEQFF,TGTGCCAGCAGCTGGGGACTAGCGGGGGGATACAATGAGCAGTTCTTC
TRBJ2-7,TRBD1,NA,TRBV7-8,CASSLPGTGYEQYF,TGTGCCAGCAGCTTACCCGGGACAGGATACGAGCAGTACTTC
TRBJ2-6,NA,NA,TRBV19,CASRGLKNWANVLTF,TGTGCCAGTAGAGGACTGAAAAACTGGGCCAACGTCCTGACTTTC
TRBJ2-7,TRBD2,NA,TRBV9,CASSAGLTSGALEQYF,TGTGCCAGCAGCGCAGGGCTCACTAGCGGGGCCTTGGAGCAGTACTTC
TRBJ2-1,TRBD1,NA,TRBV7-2,CASSLALGTGQQFF,TGTGCCAGCAGCTTAGCGCTCGGGACAGGGCAGCAGTTCTTC
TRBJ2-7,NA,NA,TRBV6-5,CASSYLGGVPYEQYF,TGTGCCAGCAGTTACCTGGGCGGGGTCCCCTACGAGCAGTACTTC
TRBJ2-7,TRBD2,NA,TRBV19,CASSMVGGKSYEQYF,TGTGCCAGTAGTATGGTGGGGGGGAAGTCCTACGAGCAGTACTTC
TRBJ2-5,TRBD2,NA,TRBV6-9,CASSYRASGGAFQETQYF,TGTGCCAGCAGTTATCGGGCTAGCGGGGGGGCCTTCCAAGAGACCCAGTACTTC
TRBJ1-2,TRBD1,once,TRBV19,CASSIDTGGSDGYTF,TGTGCCAGTAGTATAGATACAGGGGGCTCGGATGGCTACACCTTC
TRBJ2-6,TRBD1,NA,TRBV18,CASSPLPGQGLSGANVLTF,TGTGCCAGCTCACCACTCCCGGGACAGGGCCTCTCTGGGGCCAACGTCCTGACTTTC
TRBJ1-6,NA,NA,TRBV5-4,CASSLVGGDSPLHF,TGTGCCAGCAGCTTGGTTGGGGGCGATTCACCCCTCCACTTT
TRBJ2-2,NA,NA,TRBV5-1,CASSPAGLNTGELFF,TGCGCCAGCAGCCCCGCGGGGCTGAACACCGGGGAGCTGTTTTTT
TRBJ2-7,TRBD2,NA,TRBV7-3,CASSLSGVPYEQYF,TGTGCCAGCAGCTTGAGCGGGGTACCCTACGAGCAGTACTTC
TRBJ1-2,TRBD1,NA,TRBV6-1,CASSESRSNRGLYGYTF,TGTGCCAGCAGTGAATCAAGGAGTAACAGGGGACTCTATGGCTACACCTTC
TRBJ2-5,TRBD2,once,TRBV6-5,CASSTLAGRGETQYF,TGTGCCAGCAGTACCCTAGCGGGGCGGGGAGAGACCCAGTACTTC
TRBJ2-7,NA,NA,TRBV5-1,CASSRSGQVSYEQYF,TGCGCCAGCAGCCGGTCCGGACAAGTGAGCTACGAGCAGTACTTC
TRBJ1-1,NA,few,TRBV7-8,CASSLVGGFKTEAFF,TGTGCCAGCAGCTTAGTAGGGGGATTCAAAACTGAAGCTTTCTTT
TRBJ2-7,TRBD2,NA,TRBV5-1,CASSRPPASGETGEQYF,TGCGCCAGCAGCCGCCCCCCGGCTAGCGGGGAGACGGGCGAGCAGTACTTC
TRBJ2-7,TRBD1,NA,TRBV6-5,CASINRGFSYEQYF,TGTGCCAGCATTAACAGGGGATTCTCCTACGAGCAGTACTTC
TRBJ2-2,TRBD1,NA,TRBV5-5,CASSLVVTGTGELFF,TGTGCCAGCAGCTTGGTCGTGACAGGGACCGGGGAGCTGTTTTTT
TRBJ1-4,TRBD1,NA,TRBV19,CASSTPGQGATNEKLFF,TGTGCCAGTAGTACGCCGGGACAGGGTGCAACTAATGAAAAACTGTTTTTT
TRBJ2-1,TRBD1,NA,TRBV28,CASSSSTGQQFF,TGTGCCAGCAGTTCCTCGACAGGGCAGCAGTTCTTC
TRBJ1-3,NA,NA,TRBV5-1,CASRGQVSGNTIYF,TGCGCCAGCAGGGGACAAGTCTCTGGAAACACCATATATTTT
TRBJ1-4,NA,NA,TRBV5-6,CASSLGLDEKLFF,TGTGCCAGCAGCTTGGGACTGGATGAAAAACTGTTTTTT
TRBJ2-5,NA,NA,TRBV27,CASSIAGGGIQETQYF,TGTGCCAGCAGTATTGCCGGAGGAGGAATCCAAGAGACCCAGTACTTC
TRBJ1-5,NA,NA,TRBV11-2,CASSYQGNQPQHF,TGTGCCAGCAGCTACCAGGGAAATCAGCCCCAGCATTTT
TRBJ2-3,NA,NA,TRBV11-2,CASSLEATRTDTQYF,TGTGCCAGCAGCTTAGAGGCCACCCGCACAGATACGCAGTATTTT
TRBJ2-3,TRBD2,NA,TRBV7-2,CASSLNRFAGDTDTQYF,TGTGCCAGCAGCTTAAACCGCTTCGCGGGGGACACAGATACGCAGTATTTT
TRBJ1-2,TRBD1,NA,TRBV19,CASSAHAGQATYGYTF,TGTGCCAGTAGTGCCCACGCGGGACAGGCAACATATGGCTACACCTTC
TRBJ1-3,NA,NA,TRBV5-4,CASSLTGSGNTIYF,TGTGCCAGCAGCTTGACAGGGTCAGGAAACACCATATATTTT
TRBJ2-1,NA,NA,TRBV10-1,CASSDSVNRDEQFF,TGCGCCAGCAGTGACAGCGTAAACCGAGATGAGCAGTTCTTC